This T cell receptor (beta chain) appears in the sequencing data of a study of blood T cell repertoires in COVID-19. Here immunoSEQ multiplex PCR was the method, and the copy in TCRdb shows in-frame clones only, minus some. The profile covers 45,000 or so clones, with around 79% appearing a single time and roughly an eighth taken by the ten largest. This sequence was found in a human donor in a cohort sampled during active COVID-19. Input material: peripheral blood.

This chain's CDR3 is CASSRRRAGGNEQYF. CDR3 bases: TGTGCCAGCAGCCGAAGGCGCGCAGGAGGGAACGAGCAGTACTTC. This chain joins TRBV11-1 and TRBJ2-7, with a possible D match to TRBD2 (6 bases). Per germline, CDR1 SGHAT and CDR2 FQDESV (reference sequence). The CDR3 is made up of 15 amino acids. The V and J ends lost 5 bases and 5 bases respectively, with 19 bases between them.